Within the sample, the clone carrying this T cell receptor (beta chain) is medium-sized. The data derive from a study of T-cell memory formation after mild COVID-19. Across the study: TCR clusters mostly belonged to single donors.

Between the trimmed V and J ends, which lost 0 bases and 3 bases, there was a span of 12 bases. Germline lookup yields CDR1 SGHRS and CDR2 YFSETQ. The CDR3 has 16 amino acids. From the 5' RACE reads, TCRdb called clonotypes with MiXCR, one entry per CDR3 protein. The sample shows tens of thousands of distinct CDR3 sequences, 7.3% of them seen only once. The chain carries TRBV5-1 and TRBJ1-4; D possibly corresponds to TRBD1 (5 bases). The sequence came from a young man who had mild COVID-19 (a few samples of this study predate the infection). Cell type and time point are not known. Sequenced sample: PBMCs or a T cell subset sorted from them (not recorded which). The chain's CDR3 is CASSLGLRDANEKLFF. CDR3 coding DNA: TGCGCCAGCAGCTTGGGGCTCCGGGACGCTAATGAAAAACTGTTTTTT.